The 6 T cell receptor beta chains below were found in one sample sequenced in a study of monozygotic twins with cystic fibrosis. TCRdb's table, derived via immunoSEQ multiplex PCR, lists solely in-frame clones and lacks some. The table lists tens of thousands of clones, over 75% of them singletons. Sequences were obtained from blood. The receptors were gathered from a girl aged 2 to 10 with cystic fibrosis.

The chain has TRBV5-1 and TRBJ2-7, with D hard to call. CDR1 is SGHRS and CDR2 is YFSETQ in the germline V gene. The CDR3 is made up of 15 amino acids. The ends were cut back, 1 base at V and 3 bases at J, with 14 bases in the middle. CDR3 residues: CASSLRATPDYEQYF. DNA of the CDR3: TGCGCCAGCAGCTTGAGGGCTACTCCCGACTACGAGCAGTACTTC.

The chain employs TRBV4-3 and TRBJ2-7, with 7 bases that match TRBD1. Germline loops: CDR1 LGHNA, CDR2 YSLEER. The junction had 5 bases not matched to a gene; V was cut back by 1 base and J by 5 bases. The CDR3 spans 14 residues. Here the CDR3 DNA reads TGCGCCAGCAGCCAAGGTGGGACAGATAACGAGCAGTACTTC. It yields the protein CASSQGGTDNEQYF.

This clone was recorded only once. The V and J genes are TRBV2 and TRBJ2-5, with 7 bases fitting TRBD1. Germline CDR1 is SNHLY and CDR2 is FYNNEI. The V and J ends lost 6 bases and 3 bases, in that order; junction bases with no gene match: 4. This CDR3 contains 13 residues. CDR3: CASRPDREETQYF. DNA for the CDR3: TGTGCCAGCAGACCTGACAGGGAAGAGACCCAGTACTTC.

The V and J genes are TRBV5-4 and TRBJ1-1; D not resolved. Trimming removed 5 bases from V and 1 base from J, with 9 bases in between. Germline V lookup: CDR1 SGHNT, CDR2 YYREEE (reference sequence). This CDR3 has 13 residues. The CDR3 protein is CASRGAPNTEAFF. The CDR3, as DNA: TGTGCCAGCAGGGGAGCCCCGAACACTGAAGCTTTCTTT.

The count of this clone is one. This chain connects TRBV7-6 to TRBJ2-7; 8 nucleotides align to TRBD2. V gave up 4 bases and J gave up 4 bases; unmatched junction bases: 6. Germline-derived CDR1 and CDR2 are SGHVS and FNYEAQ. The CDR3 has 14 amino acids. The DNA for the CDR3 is TGTGCCAGCAGCTCCGCGGCGGGGGGTTACGAGCAGTACTTC. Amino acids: CASSSAAGGYEQYF.

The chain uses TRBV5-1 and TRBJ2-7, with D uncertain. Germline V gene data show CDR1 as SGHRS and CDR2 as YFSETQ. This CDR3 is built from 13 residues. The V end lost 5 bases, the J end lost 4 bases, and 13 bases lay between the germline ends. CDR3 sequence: CASSHSQGYEQYF. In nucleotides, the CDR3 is TGCGCCAGCAGTCACAGCCAAGGATACGAGCAGTACTTC.